The 24 T cell receptor beta chains below were found in one sample sequenced in a study of T cell changes during pregnancy in multiple sclerosis. Sequencing was performed with immunoSEQ multiplex PCR; in TCRdb, only in-frame clones are kept and a portion is missing. The sample carries over 60,000 clones, about 88% recorded once. Sequenced here: peripheral blood, sampled in the first trimester of pregnancy. The receptors were gathered from a female donor with multiple sclerosis, enrolled in a pregnancy study.

The chain combines TRBV4-3 with TRBJ1-1; D gene uncertain. This CDR3 is built from 12 residues. CDR1 is LGHNA, CDR2 YSLEER, per germline. V gave up 4 bases and J gave up 7 bases, with 10 bases separating them. CDR3 nucleotide sequence: TGCGCCAGCAGCCGAAGCGGTCGTGAAGCTTTCTTT. It translates to CASSRSGREAFF.

The gene calls are TRBV18 and TRBJ2-7; 8 bases agree with TRBD1. The V gene's germline CDR1 is KGHSH and CDR2 LQKENI. Trimming at V came to 3 bases and at J to 3 bases, leaving 7 bases not matched to a gene. This CDR3 is 15 amino acids long. CDR3: CASSPGTGDIYEQYF. Here the CDR3 DNA reads TGTGCCAGCTCACCCGGGACAGGCGACATCTACGAGCAGTACTTC.

The V call is TRBV7-6, the J call TRBJ2-7, with TRBD1 identical over 7 bases. With 4 bases clipped from V and 5 bases from J, the junction kept 5 bases outside the gene matches. Germline loops: CDR1 SGHVS, CDR2 FNYEAQ. The CDR3 spans 13 residues. The CDR3 sequence is CASSSRQGNEQYF. The CDR3 DNA sequence: TGTGCCAGCAGCTCCCGACAGGGAAACGAGCAGTACTTC.

The chain recombines TRBV6-6 with TRBJ1-6; D perhaps matches TRBD1 (6 bases). Trimming took off 5 bases at V and 6 bases at J, with 11 bases between the two ends. CDR1 and CDR2 (germline): MNHNY, SVGAGI (reference sequence). The CDR3 runs to 14 residues. The CDR3 nucleotides read TGTGCCAGCAGTCACAGGGAGATTAATTCACCCCTCCACTTT. This encodes CASSHREINSPLHF.

The chain carries TRBV6-1 and TRBJ2-3; 13 bases fit TRBD2. Germline V gene lookup returns CDR1 MNHNS and CDR2 SASEGT. CDR3 length equals 15 residues. V was clipped by 5 bases and J by 3 bases; unmatched bases: 2. The DNA of the CDR3 is TGTGCCAGCAGTCAGACTAGCGGGAGGACAGATACGCAGTATTTT. This gives the protein CASSQTSGRTDTQYF.

The table lists this clone with a few counts. The rearrangement joins TRBV6-5 to TRBJ2-7, with 8 positions matching TRBD2. J gave up 4 bases and V 6 bases, and 8 bases lay outside the gene matches. Looked up from germline, CDR1 is MNHEY and CDR2 is SVGAGI. The CDR3 contains 14 residues. As DNA, the CDR3 is TGTGCCAGCAGATCAGGTAGCGGGATGTACGAGCAGTACTTC. Translating it yields CASRSGSGMYEQYF.

The chain employs TRBV5-1 and TRBJ2-5; 9 positions agree with TRBD1. Germline lookup yields CDR1 SGHRS and CDR2 YFSETQ. Trimming removed 3 bases from V and 4 bases from J; junction bases left unmatched: 10. The CDR3 is 16 amino acids. CDR3 protein: CASSSAGTGLGETQYF. The CDR3 region has the DNA TGCGCCAGCAGCTCGGCCGGGACAGGGCTAGGAGAGACCCAGTACTTC.

The gene calls are TRBV18 and TRBJ2-1; D not certain. V gave up 0 bases and J gave up 0 bases, with 6 bases separating them. The CDR3 is 15 residues long. Germline V lookup: CDR1 KGHSH, CDR2 LQKENI. DNA of the CDR3: TGTGCCAGCTCACCACCGGGCCCCTCCTACAATGAGCAGTTCTTC. This gives the protein CASSPPGPSYNEQFF.

The chain has TRBV7-2 and TRBJ2-2; 7 nucleotides line up with TRBD1. The CDR3 is 13 amino acids. Germline CDR1 and CDR2: SGHTA and FQGNSA. Trimming took 4 bases from V and 5 from J; bases not matched to a gene: 1. The CDR3 sequence is CASSWDRTGELFF. The CDR3 DNA follows: TGTGCCAGCAGCTGGGACAGAACCGGGGAGCTGTTTTTT.

This clone is a singleton in its sample. The chain employs TRBV23-1 and TRBJ2-7, with D hard to call. TRBV23-1 is filed as an ORF, its function uncertain. CDR3 size: 14 residues. Trimming took 0 bases from V and 7 from J, leaving 13 bases between them. The CDR3: CASSQSKEVGEQYF. The CDR3 DNA follows: TGCGCCAGCAGTCAATCGAAAGAGGTTGGGGAGCAGTACTTC.

This rearrangement joins TRBV6-4 to TRBJ2-2; D not resolved. V gave up 4 bases and J gave up 6 bases, with 15 bases separating them. This CDR3 spans 15 amino acids. Germline CDR1 is MRHNA and CDR2 is SNTAGT. The CDR3 DNA reads TGTGCCAGCAGTGTTTCTACAAGCGAAGCCGGGGAGCTGTTTTTT. This sequence encodes CASSVSTSEAGELFF.

The chain joins TRBV7-6 to TRBJ2-1, with 12 nucleotides matching TRBD2. Germline V gives CDR1 SGHVS, CDR2 FNYEAQ. The CDR3 is made up of 16 amino acids. The V gene end was trimmed by 1 base and the J gene end by 5 bases; junction bases not matched to a gene: 3. CDR3 region: CASSLEASGGDNEQFF. CDR3 DNA: TGTGCCAGCAGCTTAGAGGCTAGCGGGGGGGACAATGAGCAGTTCTTC.

This CDR3 reads CASSLIGLADTQYF. DNA for the CDR3: TGCGCCAGCAGCTTGATAGGACTAGCAGATACGCAGTATTTT. The rearrangement links TRBV5-1 to TRBJ2-3; 7 bases fit TRBD2. Losses at the gene ends were 1 base for V and 4 bases for J; bases not matched to a gene: 3. This CDR3 contains 14 residues. Germline CDR1 SGHRS, CDR2 YFSETQ. Using reference TRBV5-1 and TRBJ2-3 for the parts outside the CDR3, the full variable domain is KAGVTQTPRYLIKTRGQQVTLSCSPISGHRSVSWYQQTPGQGLQFLFEYFSETQRNKGNFPGRFSGRQFSNSRSEMNVSTLELGDSALYLCASSLIGLADTQYFGPGTRLTVL.

The CDR3 loop reads CASSLSHTIYF. For the CDR3, the DNA is TGTGCCAGCAGCTTAAGCCACACCATATATTTT. V and J are TRBV7-2 and TRBJ1-3; D not certain. CDR3 size: 11 residues. CDR1 and CDR2 (germline): SGHTA, FQGNSA. Trimming left V 2 bases short and J 8 bases short, with 4 bases between. The entire variable domain, with the rest obtained from reference TRBV7-2 and TRBJ1-3, is as follows: GAGVSQSPSNKVTEKGKDVELRCDPISGHTALYWYRQSLGQGLEFLIYFQGNSAPDKSGLPSDRFSAERTGGSVSTLTIQRTQQEDSAVYLCASSLSHTIYFGEGSWLTVV.

This chain joins TRBV30 and TRBJ2-7, with D possibly being TRBD1 (5 bases). V lost 3 bases and J lost 4, with 19 bases in between. Germline V gene lookup returns CDR1 GTSNPN and CDR2 SVGIG (reference sequence). The CDR3 totals 15 residues. The CDR3 DNA is TGTGCCTGGAGCCCTAGGGGTTCTTTGAGGTACGAGCAGTACTTC. Its protein product is CAWSPRGSLRYEQYF.

The J gene is TRBJ2-5, the V gene TRBV5-4; 9 bases line up with TRBD2. With V trimmed by 2 bases and J by 2 bases, 7 bases remained unmatched. This CDR3 has 16 amino acids. Germline V lookup: CDR1 SGHNT, CDR2 YYREEE (reference sequence). The CDR3 protein is CASSFPPSGKQETQYF. The CDR3 DNA sequence: TGTGCCAGCAGCTTCCCACCTAGCGGGAAACAAGAGACCCAGTACTTC.

V usage is TRBV30 and J usage is TRBJ2-5; no definite D call. Germline values: CDR1 GTSNPN, CDR2 SVGIG (reference sequence). The germline V and J ends were trimmed by 0 bases and 2 bases, with 7 bases remaining between them. This CDR3 has 13 residues. Here the CDR3 reads CAWSVHSQETQYF. The CDR3 region has the DNA TGTGCCTGGAGTGTACATTCGCAAGAGACCCAGTACTTC.

V usage is TRBV7-9 and J usage is TRBJ1-4, with 7 nucleotides matching TRBD1. V lost 2 bases and J lost 5; bases outside the gene matches: 8. The CDR3 sequence is 16 residues long. CDR1 SEHNR and CDR2 FQNEAQ come from the germline V gene (reference sequence). The CDR3 DNA reads as TGTGCCAGCAGCTTAATCGGAGGGGGCGAGAATGAAAAACTGTTTTTT. Its translation: CASSLIGGGENEKLFF. The full variable domain, completed using reference TRBV7-9 and TRBJ1-4, is DTGVSQNPRHKITKRGQNVTFRCDPISEHNRLYWYRQTLGQGPEFLTYFQNEAQLEKSRLLSDRFSAERPKGSFSTLEIQRTEQGDSAMYLCASSLIGGGENEKLFFGSGTQLSVL.

The J gene is TRBJ2-1, the V gene TRBV6-5; D might be TRBD1 (6 bases). V was shortened by 6 bases and J by 0 bases, with 12 bases between the two germline ends. There are 15 residues in the CDR3. Germline CDR1 and CDR2: MNHEY and SVGAGI. CDR3 residues: CASSRRTVSYNEQFF. The CDR3 bases are TGTGCCAGCAGCCGTCGGACAGTCTCCTACAATGAGCAGTTCTTC.

J is TRBJ1-2 and V is TRBV9; D might be TRBD1 (5 bases). This CDR3 has 13 amino acids. Deletions cut 3 bases from V and 4 bases from J, with 10 bases between. The germline CDR1 and CDR2 sequences are SGDLS and YYNGEE. The CDR3, as DNA: TGTGCCAGCAGCGAGACAGCGTCCTATGGCTACACCTTC. This encodes CASSETASYGYTF.

There are a few counts of this clone. The J gene is TRBJ1-3, the V gene TRBV18, with a weak D call TRBD1 (5 bases). Germline CDR1 is KGHSH and CDR2 is LQKENI. V shed 0 bases and J shed 9 bases, with 15 bases lying between them. The CDR3 has 15 amino acids. The CDR3 sequence is CASSPPAGMDGTIYF. The CDR3 region has the DNA TGTGCCAGCTCACCACCGGCAGGGATGGATGGCACCATATATTTT.

This chain connects TRBV28 to TRBJ1-2, with D perhaps TRBD1 (6 bases). CDR3 size: 13 residues. Germline V gene sequence: CDR1 MDHEN, CDR2 SYDVKM. Trimming cost V 3 bases and J 4 bases, with 9 bases left between them. CDR3 bases: TGTGCCAGCAGTTTTGGCAGGGGCTATGGCTACACCTTC. It is translated as CASSFGRGYGYTF.

J is TRBJ2-5 and V is TRBV19, with unresolved D. Trimming took 1 base from V and 4 from J, leaving 4 bases between them. Germline lookup yields CDR1 LNHDA and CDR2 SQIVND (reference sequence). This CDR3 has 12 amino acids. Written as DNA, the CDR3 is TGTGCCAGTAGTATAGGGAGAGAGACCCAGTACTTC. It translates to CASSIGRETQYF.

The rearrangement links TRBV18 to TRBJ2-7; 9 bases are shared with TRBD2. CDR1 is KGHSH, CDR2 LQKENI, per germline. V lost 2 bases and J lost 3; bases outside the gene matches: 8. This CDR3 has 16 amino acids. The CDR3 sequence: CASSPEREAGFYEQYF. CDR3 nucleotide sequence: TGTGCCAGCTCACCAGAGCGGGAGGCGGGCTTCTACGAGCAGTACTTC.